The next 18 T cell receptor beta chains were all read from a single sample in a study of CD8+ T cells in alopecia areata. Isolated RNA was reverse transcribed into cDNA used as the sequencing template. Clones were read by immunoSEQ multiplex PCR, and TCRdb kept only the in-frame ones, dropping some. The sample has about 190,000 clones, around three fifths seen once; the top ten hold 1.3%. Treatment of the sample: oral pan-JAK inhibitor, 5-10 mg twice daily. The sequencing used CD4+ T cells sorted from blood, collected around week 50, from a patient treated with tofacitinib. All receptors derive from a human donor with alopecia areata.

In its sample, this clone was seen once. The V and J genes are TRBV2 and TRBJ2-5; D is uncertain. The V and J ends lost 8 bases and 2 bases respectively, with 9 bases between them. The length of the CDR3 is 12 residues. Germline V gene lookup returns CDR1 SNHLY and CDR2 FYNNEI. The CDR3 sequence: CASGPNQETQYF. The CDR3, as DNA: TGTGCCAGCGGTCCCAATCAAGAGACCCAGTACTTC.

This clone has just a few counts. The rearrangement joins TRBV7-8 to TRBJ2-7; D is possibly TRBD1 (5 bases). V was trimmed by 5 bases and J by 3 bases, leaving 20 bases between them. Germline-derived CDR1 and CDR2 are SGHVS and FQNEAQ. The CDR3 covers 16 residues. CDR3 sequence: CASSKERQIMNYEQYF. CDR3 nucleotides: TGTGCCAGCAGCAAGGAGAGACAGATCATGAACTACGAGCAGTACTTC. Filled out from reference TRBV7-8 and TRBJ2-7, the complete variable domain reads GAGVSQSPRYKVAKRGQDVALRCDPISGHVSLFWYQQALGQGPEFLTYFQNEAQLDKSGLPSDRFFAERPEGSVSTLKIQRTQQEDSAVYLCASSKERQIMNYEQYFGPGTRLTVT.

CDR3 sequence reads: CASSTGLRGQETQYF. CDR3 DNA: TGCGCCAGCAGCACGGGACTCCGGGGACAAGAGACCCAGTACTTC. The chain combines TRBV5-1 with TRBJ2-5; the D gene is possibly TRBD2 (6 bases). The germline V gene encodes CDR1 SGHRS and CDR2 YFSETQ. Trimming shortened V by 4 bases and J by 2 bases, and 15 bases separated the two germline ends. CDR3 length: 15 amino acids.

The J gene is TRBJ2-1, the V gene TRBV15, with 7 bases aligning to TRBD1. The CDR3 has 13 amino acids. Looked up from germline, CDR1 is LNHNV and CDR2 is YYDKDF (reference sequence). With V trimmed by 3 bases and J by 4 bases, 0 bases remained unmatched. The CDR3 coding sequence is TGTGCCACCAGCAGGGGACAGTACAATGAGCAGTTCTTC. Its translation: CATSRGQYNEQFF.

This chain connects TRBV6-5 to TRBJ1-1, with D hard to call. Germline CDR1 reads MNHEY; CDR2 reads SVGAGI. V was shortened by 6 bases and J by 0 bases, with 8 bases between the two germline ends. The CDR3 is made up of 13 amino acids. The CDR3 here is CASSRTMNTEAFF. The DNA for the CDR3 is TGTGCCAGCAGCCGTACAATGAACACTGAAGCTTTCTTT.

This clone occurred once. V usage is TRBV29-1 and J usage is TRBJ2-4; the D gene is possibly TRBD2 (5 bases). The CDR3 length is 12 residues. Trimming took 6 bases from V and 10 from J, leaving 16 bases between them. In germline, CDR1 is SQVTM, CDR2 ANQGSEA. This CDR3 reads CSVKRLEGIQYF. The CDR3 bases are TGCAGCGTCAAGCGTTTAGAGGGAATTCAGTACTTC.

V is TRBV29-1 and J is TRBJ2-5; 7 bases fit TRBD1. Germline assignment: CDR1 SQVTM and CDR2 ANQGSEA. The CDR3 extends over 14 amino acids. Germline trimming cut 6 bases from V and 5 bases from J; bases unmatched to any gene: 12. The CDR3 is CSVGPTGAGETQYF. Here the CDR3 DNA reads TGCAGCGTAGGACCCACAGGGGCAGGGGAGACCCAGTACTTC. Using reference TRBV29-1 and TRBJ2-5 for the parts outside the CDR3, the full variable domain is SAVISQKPSRDICQRGTSLTIQCQVDSQVTMMFWYRQQPGQSLTLIATANQGSEATYESGFVIDKFPISRPNLTFSTLTVSNMSPEDSSIYLCSVGPTGAGETQYFGPGTRLLVL.

This chain joins TRBV29-1 and TRBJ1-4, with 7 positions matching TRBD1. Trimming removed 5 bases from V and 7 bases from J; junction bases left unmatched: 1. Germline CDR1 and CDR2: SQVTM and ANQGSEA. The CDR3 spans 11 residues. CDR3: CSVRTGEKLFF. Written as DNA, the CDR3 is TGCAGCGTTAGGACAGGTGAAAAACTGTTTTTT.

The chain couples TRBV29-1 to TRBJ1-1; 7 bases match TRBD1. V was pared by 6 bases and J by 1 base, with 5 bases of the junction left unmatched. This CDR3 comprises 13 residues. Per the germline V gene, CDR1 is SQVTM and CDR2 is ANQGSEA. CDR3 in amino acids: CSVSGQTNTEAFF. CDR3 sequence (DNA): TGCAGCGTGTCGGGACAGACGAACACTGAAGCTTTCTTT.

V and J are TRBV30 and TRBJ1-6; 8 bases align to TRBD1. Losses at the gene ends were 8 bases for V and 6 bases for J; bases not matched to a gene: 6. Germline loops: CDR1 GTSNPN, CDR2 SVGIG (reference sequence). This CDR3 is built from 13 residues. The CDR3 region has the DNA TGTGCCGCTCGGGACAGGCGTAATTCACCCCTCCACTTT. Encoded protein: CAARDRRNSPLHF.

This chain connects TRBV27 to TRBJ1-4; D unresolved. This CDR3 region has 14 residues. The germline V gene has CDR1 MNHEY and CDR2 SMNVEV (reference sequence). V was clipped by 5 bases and J by 5 bases, with 12 bases between them. CDR3 region: CASSMRSQNEKLFF. The CDR3 region has the DNA TGTGCCAGCAGTATGCGAAGTCAAAATGAAAAACTGTTTTTT.

This clone occurred once. V is TRBV5-6 and J is TRBJ1-2; TRBD1 is a possible D gene (5 bases). The ends were cut back, 1 base at V and 4 bases at J, with 20 bases in the middle. Germline assignment: CDR1 SGHDT and CDR2 YYEEEE. This CDR3 has 17 residues. The CDR3: CASSLLSSGARGYGYTF. The CDR3 DNA reads TGTGCCAGCAGCTTGTTGTCGTCCGGGGCGCGAGGCTATGGCTACACCTTC.

The chain carries TRBV2 and TRBJ1-5, with D unclear. Deletions cut 3 bases from V and 3 bases from J, with 9 bases between. Germline V gene data show CDR1 as SNHLY and CDR2 as FYNNEI. There are 14 residues in the CDR3. CDR3 in amino acids: CASSEMDSNQPQHF. DNA for the CDR3: TGTGCCAGCAGTGAGATGGATTCCAATCAGCCCCAGCATTTT.

The sample holds one count of this clone. The chain joins TRBV5-1 to TRBJ1-2; 10 bases match TRBD1. CDR3 length: 13 amino acids. J gave up 8 bases and V 4 bases, and 5 bases lay outside the gene matches. Germline lookup yields CDR1 SGHRS and CDR2 YFSETQ. This CDR3 reads CASSHGQGVGYTF. DNA of the CDR3: TGCGCCAGCAGCCACGGACAGGGGGTGGGCTACACCTTC.

The chain employs TRBV18 and TRBJ2-1; D perhaps matches TRBD1 (5 bases). Germline V gene data show CDR1 as KGHSH and CDR2 as LQKENI. The CDR3 sequence is 13 residues long. The ends were cut back, 6 bases at V and 9 bases at J, with 15 bases in the middle. The CDR3 loop reads CASSQKRGAEQFF. As DNA, the CDR3 is TGTGCCAGCTCCCAAAAAAGGGGCGCTGAGCAGTTCTTC.

This chain uses TRBV7-2 with TRBJ2-1; 7 positions match TRBD2. Looked up from germline, CDR1 is SGHTA and CDR2 is FQGNSA. There are 14 residues in the CDR3. The J segment lost 4 bases and the V segment lost 4 bases, leaving 4 bases of the junction unmatched. The CDR3 DNA reads as TGTGCCAGCAGCTCGGGGGGAACTTACAATGAGCAGTTCTTC. As protein: CASSSGGTYNEQFF.

Only one count was recorded for this clone. The chain employs TRBV5-1 and TRBJ2-2, with D tentatively TRBD2 (5 bases). CDR1 is SGHRS and CDR2 is YFSETQ in the germline V gene. The CDR3 has 16 amino acids. V was clipped by 2 bases and J by 3 bases, with 14 bases between them. The CDR3 sequence is CASSLGPSGDTGELFF. DNA of the CDR3: TGCGCCAGCAGCTTAGGGCCCTCCGGGGACACCGGGGAGCTGTTTTTT.

The genes are TRBV5-1 and TRBJ1-4; no definite D call. The CDR3 spans 15 residues. Germline lookup yields CDR1 SGHRS and CDR2 YFSETQ. The V end was cut by 0 bases, the J end by 0 bases, with 6 bases between. The CDR3 protein is CASSLASATNEKLFF. The CDR3 DNA reads as TGCGCCAGCAGCTTGGCCTCCGCAACTAATGAAAAACTGTTTTTT.